The subject of this entry is one TCR beta chain. Its antigen is not identified. The use of a sample-barcoded 5' primer and a J-beta primer mix characterized a second PCR of about 7 to 12 cycles. MiXCR, applied by TCRdb to the 5' RACE reads, yields one record per CDR3 protein. The table records some 1.5 million distinct CDR3 sequences, approximately 39% of them present only once. These data are taken from a study of blood T cells in healthy people across ages. Turning to the study itself: Template switching recovered approximately one barcoded beta molecule for every two T cells.

Study-level results: Naive T cell percentage showed a strong correlation with the diversity of TCR beta. Naive CD4+ cells and diversity were both higher in long-lived donors than in aged donors. As age increased, TCR beta diversity per million T cells fell in a roughly linear fashion.

Trimming took 5 bases from V and 3 from J; bases not matched to a gene: 5. Per germline, CDR1 KGHDR and CDR2 SFDVKD. The CDR3 has 15 amino acids. This clonotype was sampled from a woman under 30 in good health. The sequenced sample was blood. The chain has TRBV24-1 and TRBJ2-1; 8 bases are a match to TRBD2. The CDR3 is CATSAGAGGYNEQFF. The CDR3 DNA follows: TGTGCCACCAGTGCCGGGGCGGGGGGCTACAATGAGCAGTTCTTC.